One T cell receptor beta chain is described in this entry. The antigen is unknown. These data belong to a study of T cell responses to AZD1222 COVID-19 vaccine. Per the germline V gene, CDR1 is MDHEN and CDR2 is SYDVKM. V was pared by 6 bases and J by 0 bases, with 21 bases between. CDR3 length: 19 amino acids. Broader study findings: Spike-specific TCR repertoires showed rising breadth and depth after two AZD1222 doses. There were mostly white British donors and more females than males, and clonal diversity was possibly underestimated. Nearly half of the spike-specific TCRs reportedly recognize variant regions that carry no mutations.

Profiling relied on immunoSEQ multiplex PCR, and the TCRdb table lists in-frame clones only, not all of them. The sample has around 120,000 clones, over 75% seen once. The chain carries TRBV28 and TRBJ1-6; D not certain. This receptor was identified in an adult in good health. The source was peripheral blood, collected on day 0 of MenACWY control vaccination. The CDR3 here is CASRHSLAAGSSYNSPLHF. The CDR3 nucleotides are TGTGCCAGCAGGCACTCGCTTGCAGCCGGGAGCTCCTATAATTCACCCCTCCACTTT.